This TCR beta chain was recorded in a study of memory CD8 T cells in hepatitis C reinfection. As for the study in general: Chronic HCV followed reinfection in two donors who cleared primary infection. Pre-reinfection sampling occurred 55 to 20 weeks ahead of detected reinfection.

Noted time point: pre-reinfection, 55 to 20 weeks before reinfection detection. TCR sequencing was done directly ex vivo on sorted cells, without expansion in vitro. The Montreal HEPCO cohort supplied donors who inject drugs. Data came from immunoSEQ multiplex PCR; TCRdb stores just in-frame clones and leaves some out. The sample holds under 60,000 clones, about nine tenths seen once. Germline CDR1 reads SGHTA; CDR2 reads FQGNSA. The CDR3 spans 14 residues. J lost 11 bases, V lost 5 bases, and 13 bases had no gene match. The receptor was isolated from a man aged 18 to 29 with hepatitis C virus infection. Sequenced input: naive CD8+ T cells sorted from blood. V and J are TRBV7-2 and TRBJ2-5, with 8 bases that match TRBD2. The chain's CDR3 is CASSPSAGAGEQYF. The CDR3 coding sequence is TGTGCCAGCAGCCCCTCAGCGGGAGCGGGAGAGCAGTACTTC.